The clone carrying this TCR beta chain appeared a few times. Its specificity is unknown. In TCRdb, the RT-PCR reads were re-called with MiXCR into one record per CDR3 protein. The sample lists more than 15,000 distinct CDR3 sequences, under 70% occurring once. The data derive from a study of yellow fever vaccine responses in identical twins. Study-wide results and caveats: It has been reported that, in twins, the vaccine T cell response seemed partly convergent and partly personalized.

This CDR3 is 16 amino acids long. With V trimmed by 0 bases and J by 9 bases, 6 bases remained unmatched. CDR1 and CDR2 from the germline V gene are KGHSH and LQKENI. The source of this sequence is a woman under 30 who received the yellow fever vaccine. The chain recombines TRBV18 with TRBJ2-1; 12 nucleotides agree with TRBD2. Here the sequenced sample was T cells from blood (PBMCs), unsorted or a sorted subset (not recorded which), taken before or after yellow fever vaccination (not recorded which). CDR3 amino acids: CASSPPTLAGGSEQFF. DNA for the CDR3: TGTGCCAGCTCACCACCGACGCTAGCGGGAGGGTCTGAGCAGTTCTTC.